The 21 T cell receptor beta chains below were found in one sample sequenced in a study of regulatory T cells in long-lasting Graves disease. As for time point: persistent/refractory GD, antithyroid drugs over 5 years with positive TRAb. After RNA was extracted from PBMCs, the TCR library was made from it. Combining iRepertoire HTBI primers with Arm-PCR of CDR3 regions, the authors built TCR beta libraries. TCRdb used MiXCR to reprocess the multiplex PCR reads, holding one entry per CDR3 protein. Found here are around 400,000 distinct CDR3 sequences, roughly 20% of them singletons; the top ten hold 25% to 30%. The sample consisted of peripheral blood mononuclear cells (PBMCs), taken when the disease was refractory, from a patient treated with antithyroid drugs. The source of these receptors is a woman aged 40 to 55 with Graves disease.

The J gene is TRBJ2-5, the V gene TRBV7-9; 8 positions agree with TRBD1. This CDR3 contains 15 residues. With 2 bases clipped from V and 5 bases from J, the junction kept 7 bases outside the gene matches. Germline assignment: CDR1 SEHNR and CDR2 FQNEAQ (reference sequence). CDR3 bases: TGTGCCAGCAGCTTACGGGCAGGGGGCGCGGAGACCCAGTACTTC. It codes for CASSLRAGGAETQYF.

This clonotype was detected ten times or more. This chain uses TRBV20-1 with TRBJ1-5; TRBD1 matches at 8 bases. The CDR3 extends over 13 amino acids. CDR1 DFQATT and CDR2 SNEGSKA come from the germline V gene (reference sequence). The V gene end was trimmed by 7 bases and the J gene end by 6 bases; junction bases not matched to a gene: 8. The DNA for the CDR3 is TGCAGTGTCAGATACACAGGGGGTCAGCCCCAGCATTTT. Translating gives CSVRYTGGQPQHF.

The chain carries TRBV18 and TRBJ2-7; D may be TRBD2 (5 bases). Looked up from germline, CDR1 is KGHSH and CDR2 is LQKENI. The V gene lost 2 bases and the J gene lost 9 bases, with 17 bases spanning the gap. The CDR3 sequence is 14 residues long. The CDR3 sequence is CASSPRTPTTWQYF. CDR3 nucleotide sequence: TGTGCCAGCTCACCAAGGACTCCGACGACATGGCAGTACTTC.

This clonotype was seen repeatedly, ten times or more. The gene calls are TRBV6-2 or TRBV6-3 and TRBJ2-7; 7 bases are a match to TRBD2. Germline CDR1 is MNHEY and CDR2 is SVGEGT. The ends lost 0 bases at V and 0 bases at J; junction bases unmatched: 2. CDR3 length: 15 amino acids. In nucleotides, the CDR3 is TGTGCCAGCAGTTACTCGACTAGCAGCTCCTACGAGCAGTACTTC. This sequence encodes CASSYSTSSSYEQYF.

This clonotype has only a few counts. The CDR3: CASSYPWDHTEAFF. The CDR3 nucleotides read TGCGCCAGCAGCTACCCTTGGGATCACACTGAAGCTTTCTTT. This chain joins TRBV4-1 and TRBJ1-1, with unresolved D. This CDR3 has 14 amino acids. The V and J ends lost 5 bases and 3 bases respectively, with 13 bases between them. Germline V gene data show CDR1 as MGHRA and CDR2 as YSYEKL.

This clonotype has a count of ten or more. The CDR3 DNA reads TGTGCCAGCAGCCAAGATGGGGGGGGTAGCGGGAGGCACGAGCAGTACTTC. Amino acid sequence: CASSQDGGGSGRHEQYF. The V gene is TRBV4-2, the J gene TRBJ2-7; TRBD2 matches at 10 bases. V was pared by 0 bases and J by 5 bases, with 10 bases of the junction left unmatched. There are 17 residues in the CDR3. Germline V gene data show CDR1 as LGHNA and CDR2 as YNFKEQ.

This clonotype showed up many times. The chain uses TRBV2 and TRBJ2-2; D uncertain. The CDR3 runs 14 residues. V was shortened by 3 bases and J by 5 bases, with 10 bases between the two germline ends. Germline V gene lookup returns CDR1 SNHLY and CDR2 FYNNEI. CDR3 sequence (DNA): TGTGCCAGCAGTGATCCCCTGAGGACCGGGGAGCTGTTTTTT. Translating gives CASSDPLRTGELFF.

The CDR3 region is CASSSRPDIYF. CDR3 coding DNA: TGTGCCAGCAGTTCTCGTCCGGACATATATTTT. The chain has TRBV2 and TRBJ1-3, with D unresolved. The CDR3 has 11 residues. Trimming shortened V by 5 bases and J by 12 bases, and 11 bases separated the two germline ends. In germline, CDR1 is SNHLY, CDR2 FYNNEI.

This clonotype was recorded many times. This chain links TRBV6-1 with TRBJ2-4, with 9 bases lining up with TRBD1. This CDR3 comprises 16 residues. Losses at the gene ends were 3 bases for V and 3 bases for J; bases not matched to a gene: 6. Germline V gene data show CDR1 as MNHNS and CDR2 as SASEGT. CDR3 residues: CASSDSGTGYKNIQYF. The DNA for the CDR3 is TGTGCCAGCAGTGACTCCGGGACAGGGTACAAAAACATTCAGTACTTC.

There are many counts of this clonotype. This chain connects TRBV11-2 to TRBJ1-1; TRBD1 matches 7 bases. The CDR3 covers 15 residues. J lost 5 bases, V lost 5 bases, and 11 bases had no gene match. Per germline, CDR1 SGHAT and CDR2 FQNNGV. The CDR3 DNA sequence: TGTGCCAGCAGCCCAGACAGGGTTTCGGGGACTGAAGCTTTCTTT. Translating it yields CASSPDRVSGTEAFF.

In its sample, this clonotype was seen many times. The rearrangement links TRBV20-1 to TRBJ1-6, with D tentatively TRBD1 (6 bases). Germline V gene lookup returns CDR1 DFQATT and CDR2 SNEGSKA (reference sequence). The V end was cut by 5 bases, the J end by 15 bases, with 20 bases between. CDR3 length: 13 residues. This CDR3 is CSAFPDSRINLHF. DNA for the CDR3: TGCAGTGCTTTCCCGGACAGCCGTATTAACCTCCACTTT.

The chain has TRBV2 and TRBJ1-3; D unclear. Germline assignment: CDR1 SNHLY and CDR2 FYNNEI. Trimming removed 2 bases from V and 6 bases from J, with 17 bases in between. The length of the CDR3 is 16 residues. CDR3 in amino acids: CASSESSAWRLNTIYF. CDR3 nucleotide sequence: TGTGCCAGCAGTGAATCTTCGGCGTGGCGATTAAACACCATATATTTT.

This sequence joins TRBV18 and TRBJ2-5; perhaps D is TRBD1 or TRBD2 (7 bases each). The length of the CDR3 is 14 residues. The V end lost 1 base, the J end lost 4 bases, and 10 bases lay between the germline ends. Germline V gene sequence: CDR1 KGHSH, CDR2 LQKENI. The CDR3 loop is CASSPLRGGETQYF. The CDR3 DNA is TGTGCCAGCTCACCACTCAGGGGGGGAGAGACCCAGTACTTC.

This rearrangement joins TRBV5-1 to TRBJ2-5; 9 bases agree with TRBD2. The germline CDR1 and CDR2 sequences are SGHRS and YFSETQ. The CDR3 has 15 amino acids. The junction had 5 bases not matched to a gene; V was cut back by 1 base and J by 4 bases. As DNA, the CDR3 is TGCGCCAGCAGCTTGCTAGCGGGAACTGGAGAGACCCAGTACTTC. Protein product: CASSLLAGTGETQYF.

A note on this clonotype: The junction departs from germline at one end; a sequencing error may be responsible. The V gene is TRBV28, the J gene TRBJ1-1; no firm D call. The CDR3 is 12 residues long. Germline V gene sequence: CDR1 MDHEN, CDR2 SYDVKM. The CDR3 coding sequence is TGTACCAGCAGTGCCAGGTTCACTGAAGCTTTCTTT. As protein: CTSSARFTEAFF. Looking up the rest from reference TRBV28 and TRBJ1-1 gives the full variable domain: DVKVTQSSRYLVKRTGEKVFLECVQDMDHENMFWYRQDPGLGLRLIYFSYDVKMKEKGDIPEGYSVSREKKERFSLILESASTNQTSMYLCTSSARFTEAFFGQGTRLTVV.

This clonotype was observed at least ten times. The chain couples TRBV5-1 to TRBJ1-1, with a tentative D call TRBD1 (5 bases). Germline CDR1 SGHRS, CDR2 YFSETQ. The V gene lost 3 bases and the J gene lost 5 bases, with 14 bases spanning the gap. The CDR3 covers 14 residues. CDR3 nucleotides: TGCGCCAGCAGCTCATGGGGGACGTTAACTGAAGCTTTCTTT. Protein product: CASSSWGTLTEAFF.

Many counts were recorded for this clonotype. This rearrangement joins TRBV27 to TRBJ2-7, with D unclear. The CDR3 is made up of 15 amino acids. V shed 5 bases and J shed 0 bases, with 14 bases lying between them. Germline V CDR1 and CDR2: MNHEY, SMNVEV (reference sequence). The DNA for the CDR3 is TGTGCCAGCAGTCCGTCGGAGTCGTTCTCCTACGAGCAGTACTTC. Protein: CASSPSESFSYEQYF.

This clonotype was detected many times. V usage is TRBV20-1 and J usage is TRBJ2-4; 7 nucleotides match TRBD1. The CDR3 has 17 amino acids. Looked up from germline, CDR1 is DFQATT and CDR2 is SNEGSKA (reference sequence). V lost 5 bases, J lost 0 bases, and 13 bases stayed unmatched. The CDR3 reads CSALRQGQYKAKNIQYF. The CDR3 DNA follows: TGCAGTGCTCTCCGACAGGGACAATACAAAGCCAAAAACATTCAGTACTTC.

This clonotype was recorded a few times. The CDR3 coding sequence is TGCGCCAGTTGTGACAGGGACACTGAAGCTTTCTTT. This sequence encodes CASCDRDTEAFF. This chain links TRBV5-1 with TRBJ1-1; 7 nucleotides match TRBD1. CDR3 size: 12 residues. The V and J ends lost 8 bases and 3 bases, in that order; junction bases with no gene match: 4. Per the germline V gene, CDR1 is SGHRS and CDR2 is YFSETQ.

Ten or more counts support this clonotype. The rearrangement joins TRBV28 to TRBJ1-4; 7 positions match TRBD1. V lost 5 bases and J lost 8; bases outside the gene matches: 8. This CDR3 is 14 amino acids long. CDR1 is MDHEN and CDR2 is SYDVKM in the germline V gene. The CDR3 DNA is TGTGCCAGCAGTACGACAGGGTGGCGGGAAAAACTGTTTTTT. Translating it yields CASSTTGWREKLFF.

This clonotype has ten or more counts. The J gene is TRBJ2-7, the V gene TRBV12-3 or TRBV12-4; 8 nucleotides match TRBD1. The CDR3 consists of 16 residues. With 7 bases clipped from V and 1 base from J, the junction kept 12 bases outside the gene matches. For the CDR3, the DNA is TGTGCCAGCACCCCCACAGGGGGGCCTATTTCCTACGAGCAGTACTTC. This gives the protein CASTPTGGPISYEQYF.